This T cell receptor (beta chain) is from a study of blood T cell repertoires in COVID-19. Study in general: Acute-phase and convalescent COVID-19 samples originated in the United States, Italy and Spain. Sample material is recorded as cDNA or gDNA derived from T cells, B-cell-depleted T cells, or PBMCs.

Authors' analysis steps: Amplification with reference gene primers provided the estimates of nucleated cell counts. Measured with immunoSEQ multiplex PCR; TCRdb has only the in-frame clones, and not every one. The DNA was the basis for D and trimming; V, J and clone size are from that table. Here the sample spans over 350,000 clones, 86% being singletons. The sequence was collected from a woman aged 25-40 years with active or convalescent COVID-19. Input material: peripheral blood.

In DNA, the CDR3 is TGTGCCAGCAGTGAAGATGGGACAGCACCCGAAGCTTTCTTT. This gives the protein CASSEDGTAPEAFF. V is TRBV6-1 and J is TRBJ1-1; 7 nucleotides agree with TRBD1. This CDR3 spans 14 amino acids. The V gene's germline CDR1 is MNHNS and CDR2 SASEGT. Trimming at V came to 1 base and at J to 8 bases, leaving 7 bases not matched to a gene.